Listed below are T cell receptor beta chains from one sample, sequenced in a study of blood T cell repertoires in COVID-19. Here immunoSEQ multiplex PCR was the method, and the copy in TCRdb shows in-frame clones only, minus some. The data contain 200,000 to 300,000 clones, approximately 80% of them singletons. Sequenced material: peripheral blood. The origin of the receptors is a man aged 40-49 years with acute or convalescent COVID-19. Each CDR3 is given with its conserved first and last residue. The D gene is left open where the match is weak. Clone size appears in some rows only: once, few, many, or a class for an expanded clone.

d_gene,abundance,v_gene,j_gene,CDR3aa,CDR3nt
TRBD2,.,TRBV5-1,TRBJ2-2,CASSPQPGGGRTGELFF,TGCGCCAGCAGCCCCCAACCTGGCGGGGGACGAACCGGGGAGCTGTTTTTT
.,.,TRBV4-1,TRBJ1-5,CASSPLSGQPQHF,TGCGCCAGCAGCCCCCTTTCAGGGCAGCCCCAGCATTTT
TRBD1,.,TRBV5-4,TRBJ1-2,CASSRDPTGSTGYTF,TGTGCCAGCAGCCGAGACCCGACAGGGAGTACTGGCTACACCTTC
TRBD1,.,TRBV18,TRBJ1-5,CASSTTQGIEPQHF,TGTGCCAGCTCTACGACACAGGGGATAGAGCCCCAGCATTTT
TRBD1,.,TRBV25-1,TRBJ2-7,CASSDPGQGGDEQYF,TGTGCCAGCAGCGACCCGGGACAGGGAGGAGACGAGCAGTACTTC
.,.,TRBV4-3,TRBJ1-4,CASSQDGRGRNEKLFF,TGCGCCAGCAGCCAAGACGGTCGGGGAAGGAATGAAAAACTGTTTTTT
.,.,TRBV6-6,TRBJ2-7,CASRTGQGYEQYF,TGTGCCAGCAGAACAGGGCAAGGCTACGAGCAGTACTTC
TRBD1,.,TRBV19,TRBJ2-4,CASSPQLGQGNIQYF,TGTGCCAGTAGTCCCCAGCTTGGACAGGGCAACATTCAGTACTTC
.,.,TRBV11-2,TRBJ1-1,CASSLRRENTEAFF,TGTGCCAGCAGCTTACGACGGGAGAACACTGAAGCTTTCTTT
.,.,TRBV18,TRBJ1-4,CASSQTWGGNNNEKLFF,TGTGCCAGCTCCCAAACTTGGGGAGGGAATAACAATGAAAAACTGTTTTTT
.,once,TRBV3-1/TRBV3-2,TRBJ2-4,CASSQDSAGKNIQYF,TGTGCCAGCAGCCAAGATTCTGCGGGAAAAAACATTCAGTACTTC